Presented here are 22 T cell receptor delta chains from one specimen sequenced in a study of γδ T cells in repeated Plasmodium falciparum infection. TCRdb called clones anew from the multiplex PCR reads with CATT. The sample gives about 93,000 delta-chain clones, approximately 0.92% of which show up once; just under 10% is in the top ten. Flow sorting of PBMC yielded separate Vgamma9/Vdelta2+ and Vdelta2-negative gammadelta T cell populations for bulk repertoire analysis. The sample consisted of gamma-delta T cells from blood. Receptors originate from a pool of human donors (malaria-infected and uninfected, not separated).

This clone was observed a handful of times. A far larger clone differs by one base, so this is likely a read error. This same CDR3 is encoded by further DNA sequences in the sample. The V gene call is TRDV1, and the J gene call is absent; the table's D gene call, TRDD3, was not cross checked with the DNA. Germline CDR1 and CDR2: TSWWSYY and QGS. The CDR3 covers 18 residues. The CDR3 bases are TGTGCTCTTGAGCCTTCCTACGATAAGTGGGGGATAACCGATAAACTCATCTTC. Translation gives CALEPSYDKWGITDKLIF.

A remark on this clone: A read error is the likely source, as a far larger clone sits one nucleotide away. The same CDR3 also results from other DNA sequences found in this sample. The CDR3 region is CALGEPKGSSPLTDTDKLIF. For the CDR3, the DNA is TGTGCTCTTGGGGAACCCAAAGGCTCCTCCCCCTTAACTGACACCGATAAACTCATCTTT. The genes are TRDV1 and TRDJ1, with D unclear. TCRdb gives no J gene; it was assigned here by matching the DNA to germline. V was trimmed by 1 base and J by 0 bases, leaving 24 bases between them. This CDR3 spans 20 amino acids. Per germline, CDR1 TSWWSYY and CDR2 QGS.

This clone has just a few counts. A read error likely explains why the TCRdb protein, taken from a much larger clone, differs from this DNA's translation at residue 16; the protein shown is translated from the DNA. CDR3 sequence (DNA): TGTGCTCTTGGGGGATGGTACTGGGGGATACCCGGCCCGTCCGATAGACTCATCTTT. Residues: CALGGWYWGIPGPSDRLIF. J is TRDJ1 and V is TRDV1, with 12 bases lining up with TRDD3. The J gene, left out of TCRdb, was set here by checking the DNA against germline. Germline CDR1 is TSWWSYY and CDR2 is QGS. This CDR3 is built from 19 residues.

This clone was seen many times. The chain recombines TRDV1 with TRDJ1, with TRDD3 matching over 11 bases. Trimming took 4 bases from V and 1 from J; bases not matched to a gene: 23. Looked up from germline, CDR1 is TSWWSYY and CDR2 is QGS. The CDR3 extends over 22 amino acids. CDR3 sequence (DNA): TGTGCTCTTGGGGGACGTTCCTACGTAGGGCACTGGGGGATAAACCCCACCGATAAACTCATCTTT. Protein product: CALGGRSYVGHWGINPTDKLIF.

This clone was seen at least ten times. The rearrangement uses TRDV1 and TRDJ1; possible D gene TRDD2, 6 bases. Germline CDR1 is TSWWSYY and CDR2 is QGS. The CDR3 runs to 16 residues. V dropped 5 bases and J dropped 4 bases, with 20 bases sitting between them. Here the CDR3 reads CALGTFPSLPYDKLIF. DNA for the CDR3: TGTGCTCTTGGGACTTTTCCTAGTCTACCCTACGATAAACTCATCTTT.

This clone occurred a few times. Translating this DNA gives a protein that differs at residue 11 from the TCRdb one, which belongs to a much larger clone; a read error is likely, and the protein shown is this translation. The chain couples TRDV2 to TRDJ1; 9 nucleotides agree with TRDD3. Germline matching of the DNA provided the J gene here, since TCRdb leaves it blank. The junction had 22 bases not matched to a gene; V was cut back by 0 bases and J by 0 bases. The CDR3 sequence is 22 residues long. Germline CDR1 reads GEAIGNYY; CDR2 reads EKD. The CDR3 protein is CACDTVKGVSAGGYPDTDKLIF. The CDR3 bases are TGTGCCTGTGACACCGTTAAAGGAGTTAGTGCCGGGGGATACCCCGACACCGATAAACTCATCTTT.

Details on this clone: TCRdb lists the protein of a much larger clone for this DNA, which differs at residue 9, so this is likely a read error; the protein given here is translated from the DNA itself. This chain connects TRDV1 to TRDJ1; TRDD3 agrees at 9 bases. The CDR3 is 22 residues long. The V gene's germline CDR1 is TSWWSYY and CDR2 QGS. Trimming took 5 bases from V and 0 from J; bases not matched to a gene: 25. The CDR3 DNA follows: TGTGCTCTTGGGAACCACGTCCCGAGGCCTACTGGGGGACACCTTGACACCGATAAACTCATCTTT. It is translated as CALGNHVPRPTGGHLDTDKLIF.

With regard to this clone: The protein given by TCRdb reflects a much larger clone and differs at residue 11 from this DNA's translation, likely from a read error; the protein shown is the DNA's translation. The chain has TRDV1 and TRDJ3; possible D gene TRDD3, 6 bases. Here the J gene came from matching the DNA to germline, since TCRdb omits it. Trimming cost V 1 base and J 1 base, with 20 bases left between them. The CDR3 sequence is 21 residues long. Germline V CDR1 and CDR2: TSWWSYY, QGS. The CDR3 DNA reads TGTGCTCTTGGGGAACAAAACCACTTTCCTGGGGAATCCTGGGACACCCGACAGATGTTTTTC. Protein sequence: CALGEQNHFPGESWDTRQMFF.

This clone showed up just a few times. The amino acid sequence in TCRdb belongs to a much larger clone and departs from this DNA's translation at residue 17, likely a sequencing read error; the sequence shown is translated from the DNA. This chain connects TRDV1 to TRDJ1; TRDD3 matches at 11 bases. The CDR3 has 21 amino acids. The germline V gene has CDR1 TSWWSYY and CDR2 QGS. CDR3 sequence: CALGERIRYWGISSYTGKLIF. CDR3 DNA sequence: TGTGCTCTTGGGGAACGGATCCGGTACTGGGGGATAAGTTCTTACACCGGTAAACTCATCTTT.

This clone appeared a few times. TCRdb's protein, taken from a much larger clone, differs from this DNA's translation at residue 3, likely owing to a read error; the protein displayed comes from the DNA. The V call is TRDV1, the J call TRDJ1; 10 nucleotides line up with TRDD3. The germline gives CDR1 TSWWSYY, CDR2 QGS. The CDR3 consists of 19 residues. The CDR3, as DNA: TGTGCTCCTGGGGAACTAGACCTAATTCTACTGGGGGATACCGATAAACTCATCTTT. It specifies CAPGELDLILLGDTDKLIF.

Comment on this clone: TCRdb records a much larger clone's protein for this DNA, with a difference at residue 8 that likely arises from a read error; the protein given is the translation of the DNA. This rearrangement joins TRDV1 to TRDJ1; 8 bases line up with TRDD3. TCRdb does not report a J gene; here it was assigned by matching the DNA to germline references. With V trimmed by 3 bases and J by 0 bases, 24 bases remained unmatched. This CDR3 spans 22 amino acids. Germline V gene sequence: CDR1 TSWWSYY, CDR2 QGS. The CDR3 region is CALGDEFPSRTGWGTYTDKLIF. CDR3 DNA sequence: TGTGCTCTTGGGGACGAATTCCCCTCCCGCACTGGCTGGGGGACGTACACCGATAAACTCATCTTT.

This clone came up a few times. The protein that TCRdb holds for this DNA derives from a much larger clone and differs from the translated DNA at residue 18, which likely indicates a read error; the protein shown here is translated from the DNA. DNA of the CDR3: TGTGCACTTGGGGAATTAGGGCCTCCTACGATTAGCTGGGGGATACGGGGGACTTCTTACACCGATAAACTCATCTTT. Its translation: CALGELGPPTISWGIRGTSYTDKLIF. The chain recombines TRDV1 with TRDJ1, with 12 bases lining up with TRDD3. This CDR3 spans 26 amino acids. Germline CDR1 is TSWWSYY and CDR2 is QGS.

Of note for this clone: For this DNA, TCRdb reports the protein of a much larger clone, which diverges at residue 2, most likely from a read error; the protein presented here is translated directly from the DNA. V usage is TRDV2 and J usage is TRDJ2, with D possibly TRDD3 on 6 matching bases. Here the J gene came from matching the DNA to germline, since TCRdb omits it. This CDR3 has 15 residues. Germline V CDR1 and CDR2: GEAIGNYY, EKD. The CDR3 DNA reads as TGTTCCTGTGACACCGTAGGGGGACGGACAGCACAACTCTTCTTT. It yields the protein CSCDTVGGRTAQLFF.

A note on this clone: With only one base between it and a far larger clone, this is likely a read error. The same CDR3 also results from other DNA sequences found in this sample. V and J are TRDV2 and TRDJ1, with TRDD3 matching over 8 bases. TCRdb records no J gene; here it was assigned by comparing the DNA to germline. CDR1 is GEAIGNYY and CDR2 is EKD in the germline V gene. The CDR3 loop spans 16 amino acids. The CDR3 loop is CACDPLGAQYTDKLIF. CDR3 in DNA: TGCGCCTGTGACCCACTGGGGGCACAGTACACCGATAAACTCATCTTT.

Concerning this clone itself: The TCRdb protein comes from a much larger clone and disagrees with this DNA's translation at residue 8, likely due to a read error; the protein given here is derived from the DNA. The V gene is TRDV1, the J gene TRDJ1, with TRDD3 matching 8 bases. TCRdb lists no J gene, so it was determined here by aligning the DNA to germline. Germline V lookup: CDR1 TSWWSYY, CDR2 QGS. The CDR3 consists of 19 residues. The junction had 20 bases not matched to a gene; V was cut back by 5 bases and J by 3 bases. CDR3 amino acids: CALGFPGGYLGDAADKLIF. DNA of the CDR3: TGTGCTCTTGGGTTCCCCGGTGGTTACTTGGGGGATGCCGCCGATAAACTCATCTTT.

As to this clone: One base separates it from a far larger clone, so it is likely a read error. At the DNA level, this CDR3 is encoded by other sequences in the same sample as well. V gene assignment gives TRDV2, but the J gene was left uncalled; the table's D call, TRDD3, was not checked against the DNA. Germline CDR1 reads GEAIGNYY; CDR2 reads EKD. The CDR3 runs 17 residues. CDR3 nucleotides: TGTGCCTGTGACACCGTAGGACTGGGGGATACAACCGATAAGCTCATCTTT. It encodes CACDTVGLGDTTDKLIF.

This clone was picked up many times. This sequence joins TRDV1 and TRDJ1; 9 bases match TRDD2. Trimming took 0 bases from V and 5 from J; bases not matched to a gene: 31. The CDR3 consists of 24 residues. Germline V gene sequence: CDR1 TSWWSYY, CDR2 QGS. The CDR3 spells CALGELRLRGLPTGTVWWADKLIF. The CDR3 coding sequence is TGTGCTCTTGGGGAACTTAGGTTGAGAGGCCTTCCTACTGGTACCGTATGGTGGGCGGATAAACTCATCTTT.

In this sample, this clone turned up a few times. The protein in TCRdb stems from a much larger clone and differs at residue 5 from this DNA's translation, likely a read error; here the protein is translated from the DNA. The gene calls are TRDV1 and TRDJ1, with unresolved D. In germline, CDR1 is TSWWSYY, CDR2 QGS. This CDR3 spans 12 amino acids. V lost 6 bases, J lost 9 bases, and 14 bases lay in between. The CDR3 DNA reads as TGTGCTCTTGGTCAGGGGCTAGGAGAACTCATCTTT. It translates to CALGQGLGELIF.

This clone has a handful of counts. A far larger clone is off by one base, so a read error is likely. The sample holds other DNA sequences that translate to the same CDR3. The chain is built from TRDV2 and TRDJ1; TRDD3 matches 13 bases. TCRdb records no J gene; here it was assigned by comparing the DNA to germline. The CDR3 is made up of 17 amino acids. The germline V gene has CDR1 GEAIGNYY and CDR2 EKD. Trimming took 7 bases from V and 2 from J; bases not matched to a gene: 12. In DNA, the CDR3 is TGTGCCTGCGACCCCGTACTGGGGGATACGCGGACCGATAAACTCATCTTT. It yields the protein CACDPVLGDTRTDKLIF.

With respect to this clone: For this DNA, TCRdb reports the protein of a much larger clone, which diverges at residue 4, most likely from a read error; the protein presented here is translated directly from the DNA. The genes are TRDV1 and TRDJ1, with TRDD3 identical over 12 bases. The J gene was not available in TCRdb and was assigned here by matching the DNA to germline segments. This CDR3 region has 23 residues. The germline V gene has CDR1 TSWWSYY and CDR2 QGS. CDR3 residues: CALRELGKLSLKVLGDTYYKLIF. In DNA, the CDR3 is TGTGCTCTTAGGGAACTTGGCAAATTATCCCTCAAAGTACTGGGGGATACTTACTATAAACTCATCTTT.

This clone was counted many times. TCRdb's listed protein matches a much larger clone and diverges from this DNA's translation at residue 4, likely through a read error; the protein shown comes from the DNA. V usage is TRDV1 and J usage is TRDJ1; 8 bases are a match to TRDD3. The trim removed 7 bases at V and 0 bases at J, leaving 22 bases unmatched. Germline V lookup: CDR1 TSWWSYY, CDR2 QGS. The CDR3 contains 20 residues. CDR3 nucleotides: TGTGCTCTTGAGAACCCAAGGGGTTACTGGGGGGAAAAGTACACCGATAAACTCATCTTT. Its protein product is CALENPRGYWGEKYTDKLIF.

This clone has only a few counts. This DNA's translation and the protein TCRdb lists, from a much larger clone, do not match at residue 15, likely due to a read error; the protein shown is translated from the DNA. The chain is built from TRDV2 and TRDJ1; perhaps TRDD3 as D (6 bases). This CDR3 has 17 residues. Looked up from germline, CDR1 is GEAIGNYY and CDR2 is EKD. CDR3 DNA: TGTGCCTGTGACACCGCAGGTGCGGGGGAAGACACCGATAAACCCATCTTT. This encodes CACDTAGAGEDTDKPIF.